The clone carrying this T cell receptor (beta chain) has at least ten counts. The antigen remains undetermined. The record originates from a study of glioma-infiltrating T cells. Study conclusions and caveats: Very few CDR3 sequences were shared between tissue and blood. Gliomas, especially low-grade, showed above-expected tissue-blood divergence; non-neoplastic patients showed below.

The germline V and J ends were trimmed by 5 bases and 5 bases, with 9 bases remaining between them. Germline lookup yields CDR1 DFQATT and CDR2 SNEGSKA (reference sequence). The CDR3 length is 11 residues. Using RNA template, CDR3s of TCR alpha and beta were amplified with iRepertoire arm-PCR. TCRdb independently ran MiXCR on the multiplex PCR reads; one entry per CDR3 protein. Counted here are approximately 100,000 distinct CDR3 sequences, less than 30% occurring once; the ten biggest clones make up 35%. The J gene is TRBJ1-1, the V gene TRBV20-1; no definite D call. This sequence was found in a human donor with low-grade glioma or glioblastoma, undergoing nonglioma brain surgery, or in good health (not recorded which). Specimen: glioma tissue, nonneoplastic brain tissue, or PBMCs (not recorded which). The CDR3 loop is CSAGRVTEAFF. As DNA, the CDR3 is TGCAGTGCTGGGAGGGTGACTGAAGCTTTCTTT.